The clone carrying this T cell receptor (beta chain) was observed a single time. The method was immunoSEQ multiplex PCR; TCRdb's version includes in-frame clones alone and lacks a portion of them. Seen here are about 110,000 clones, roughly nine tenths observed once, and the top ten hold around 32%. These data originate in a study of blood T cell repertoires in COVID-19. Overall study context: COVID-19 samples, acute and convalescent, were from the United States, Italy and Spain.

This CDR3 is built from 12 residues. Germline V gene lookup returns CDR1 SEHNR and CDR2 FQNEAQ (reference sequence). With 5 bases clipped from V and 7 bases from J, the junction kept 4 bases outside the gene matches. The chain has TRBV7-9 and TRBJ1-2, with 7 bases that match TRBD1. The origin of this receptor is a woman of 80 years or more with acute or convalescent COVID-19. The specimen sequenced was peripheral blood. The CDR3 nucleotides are TGTGCCAGCAGCCTACAGGGGTCTGGCTACACCTTC. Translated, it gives CASSLQGSGYTF.